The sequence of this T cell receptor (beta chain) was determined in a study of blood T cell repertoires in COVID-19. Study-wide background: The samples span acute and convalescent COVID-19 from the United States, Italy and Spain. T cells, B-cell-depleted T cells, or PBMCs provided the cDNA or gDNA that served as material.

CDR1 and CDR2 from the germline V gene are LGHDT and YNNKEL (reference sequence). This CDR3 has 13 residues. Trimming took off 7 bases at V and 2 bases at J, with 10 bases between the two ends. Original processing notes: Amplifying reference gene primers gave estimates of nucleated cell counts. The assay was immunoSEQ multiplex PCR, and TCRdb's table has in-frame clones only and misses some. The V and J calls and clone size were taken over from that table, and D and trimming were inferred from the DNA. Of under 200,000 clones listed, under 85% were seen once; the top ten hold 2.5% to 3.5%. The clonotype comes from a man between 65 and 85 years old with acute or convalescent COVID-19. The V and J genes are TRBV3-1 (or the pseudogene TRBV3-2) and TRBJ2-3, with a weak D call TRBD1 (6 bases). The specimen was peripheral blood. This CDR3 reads CASKGQITDTQYF. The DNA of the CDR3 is TGTGCCAGCAAGGGACAAATCACAGATACGCAGTATTTT.